A single sample is the source of the 14 T cell receptor beta chains below, sequenced in a study of OX40 agonist ivuxolimab in advanced cancers. TCRdb keeps only in-frame clones here, not all; method: immunoSEQ multiplex PCR. The sample has around 21,000 clones, approximately 78% seen once. Sequenced here: CD4+ or CD8+ T cells sorted from blood, sampled in a trial of the OX40 agonist ivuxolimab. These receptors were obtained from an adult with an advanced solid tumor such as melanoma, head and neck, liver or kidney cancer.

This sequence joins TRBV5-4 and TRBJ2-7; D remains unclear. The CDR3 extends over 14 amino acids. The V end was cut by 5 bases, the J end by 1 base, with 13 bases between. Germline V lookup: CDR1 SGHNT, CDR2 YYREEE (reference sequence). The CDR3 region is CASSISPESYEQYF. CDR3 nucleotides: TGTGCCAGCAGTATCTCTCCGGAATCCTACGAGCAGTACTTC.

The sample holds a few counts of this clone. This CDR3 is also generated by other DNA sequences in the sample. The DNA of the CDR3 is TGTGCCAGCAGTTTGATTGATACGCAGTATTTT. It is translated as CASSLIDTQYF. This chain links TRBV28 with TRBJ2-3; D is unclear. The CDR3 extends over 11 amino acids. Trimming cost V 3 bases and J 6 bases, with 4 bases left between them. In germline, CDR1 is MDHEN, CDR2 SYDVKM.

The CDR3 sequence: CASSIVWVGGRSSYNEQFF. The CDR3 DNA follows: TGTGCCAGTAGTATAGTGTGGGTAGGGGGCCGGAGCTCCTACAATGAGCAGTTCTTC. J is TRBJ2-1 and V is TRBV19; 7 bases are shared with TRBD1. With 1 base clipped from V and 0 bases from J, the junction kept 12 bases outside the gene matches. Germline V gene data show CDR1 as LNHDA and CDR2 as SQIVND (reference sequence). CDR3 length: 19 residues.

This chain links TRBV27 with TRBJ1-4; tentatively, D is TRBD1 (5 bases). CDR3 length equals 11 residues. V lost 5 bases and J 11 bases, leaving 9 bases between the germline ends. CDR1 is MNHEY and CDR2 is SMNVEV in the germline V gene (reference sequence). Here the CDR3 reads CASSAGLKLFF. CDR3 in DNA: TGTGCCAGCAGTGCGGGACTTAAACTGTTTTTT. Based on the CDR3 plus reference TRBV27 and TRBJ1-4, the full variable domain is EAQVTQNPRYLITVTGKKLTVTCSQNMNHEYMSWYRQDPGLGLRQIYYSMNVEVTDKGDVPEGYKVSRKEKRNFPLILESPSPNQTSLYFCASSAGLKLFFGSGTQLSVL.

This chain joins TRBV28 and TRBJ1-6, with D maybe TRBD1 (5 bases). The CDR3 totals 14 residues. The V gene's germline CDR1 is MDHEN and CDR2 SYDVKM. V lost 8 bases and J 0 bases, leaving 8 bases between the germline ends. The CDR3 nucleotides are TGTGCCAGCCAAGGGGCCTCCTATAATTCACCCCTCCACTTT. Its protein is CASQGASYNSPLHF.

The rearrangement links TRBV7-6 to TRBJ2-7; D might be TRBD1 (5 bases). V was shortened by 3 bases and J by 0 bases, with 9 bases between the two germline ends. The CDR3 loop spans 14 amino acids. The V gene's germline CDR1 is SGHVS and CDR2 FNYEAQ. Written as DNA, the CDR3 is TGTGCCAGCAGCTTCAGGGAATCCTCCTACGAGCAGTACTTC. This codes for CASSFRESSYEQYF. The variable domain in full, with the rest retrieved from reference TRBV7-6 and TRBJ2-7, is GAGVSQSPRYKVTKRGQDVALRCDPISGHVSLYWYRQALGQGPEFLTYFNYEAQQDKSGLPNDRFSAERPEGSISTLTIQRTEQRDSAMYRCASSFRESSYEQYFGPGTRLTVT.

This chain connects TRBV6-1 to TRBJ2-3; 10 bases align to TRBD2. CDR3 length equals 15 residues. The germline CDR1 and CDR2 sequences are MNHNS and SASEGT. Unmatched junction bases numbered 5, after V lost 8 bases and J lost 0 bases. In DNA form, the CDR3 reads TGTGCCAGCTCCCTGACTAGCGGGAGCACAGATACGCAGTATTTT. The encoded protein is CASSLTSGSTDTQYF.

The rearrangement links TRBV30 to TRBJ1-3, with D uncertain. The germline V gene has CDR1 GTSNPN and CDR2 SVGIG (reference sequence). Trimming took off 1 base at V and 7 bases at J, with 8 bases between the two ends. This CDR3 is built from 12 residues. CDR3 coding DNA: TGTGCCTGGAGTGGGCTAGGTAACACCATATATTTT. Its protein is CAWSGLGNTIYF.

The rearrangement links TRBV7-8 to TRBJ2-7; D is possibly TRBD2 (6 bases). Germline CDR1 and CDR2: SGHVS and FQNEAQ. V lost 1 base, J lost 3 bases, and 13 bases lay in between. The CDR3 consists of 15 residues. DNA for the CDR3: TGTGCCAGCAGCTTAGTATCAGCGGGCTTCTACGAGCAGTACTTC. Protein: CASSLVSAGFYEQYF.

DNA of the CDR3: TGTGCCTGGAGTGTTGGTAGCGACTCCTACGAGCAGTACTTC. Residues: CAWSVGSDSYEQYF. The chain recombines TRBV30 with TRBJ2-7; D possibly corresponds to TRBD2 (5 bases). V lost 0 bases to trimming and J lost 0 bases, with 9 bases between them. Germline V lookup: CDR1 GTSNPN, CDR2 SVGIG (reference sequence). The CDR3 is made up of 14 amino acids.

The chain is built from TRBV6-6 and TRBJ2-7; TRBD1 matches at 9 bases. The CDR3 runs 15 residues. Germline V CDR1 and CDR2: MNHNY, SVGAGI (reference sequence). With 8 bases clipped from V and 3 bases from J, the junction kept 11 bases outside the gene matches. Written as DNA, the CDR3 is TGTGCCAGCGGGTCTGACGGGACAGGGAACTACGAGCAGTACTTC. Protein product: CASGSDGTGNYEQYF.

The chain carries TRBV5-6 and TRBJ1-3; D is ambiguous. In germline, CDR1 is SGHDT, CDR2 YYEEEE. The CDR3 length is 11 residues. The V end lost 6 bases, the J end lost 0 bases, and 1 base lay between the germline ends. The CDR3 reads CASTSGNTIYF. The CDR3 DNA sequence: TGTGCCAGCACCTCTGGAAACACCATATATTTT.

The genes are TRBV9 and TRBJ1-2, with D possibly TRBD1 on 5 matching bases. Per germline, CDR1 SGDLS and CDR2 YYNGEE. Between the trimmed V and J ends, which lost 3 bases and 1 base, there was a span of 16 bases. The CDR3 is 16 residues long. The CDR3 loop is CASSGGEPRFNYGYTF. In DNA, the CDR3 is TGTGCCAGCAGCGGAGGGGAGCCGAGGTTTAACTATGGCTACACCTTC. The full variable domain, completed using reference TRBV9 and TRBJ1-2, is DSGVTQTPKHLITATGQRVTLRCSPRSGDLSVYWYQQSLDQGLQFLIQYYNGEERAKGNILERFSAQQFPDLHSELNLSSLELGDSALYFCASSGGEPRFNYGYTFGSGTRLTVV.

The chain has TRBV27 and TRBJ2-7; perhaps D is TRBD1 or TRBD2 (5 bases each). From germline, CDR1 is MNHEY and CDR2 SMNVEV (reference sequence). The CDR3 consists of 13 residues. V dropped 2 bases and J dropped 0 bases, with 5 bases sitting between them. CDR3 nucleotides: TGTGCCAGCAGTTTAGGGGGCTCCTACGAGCAGTACTTC. Amino acid sequence: CASSLGGSYEQYF.